This T cell receptor beta chain emerged from a study of vaccination and CD4 T cells after COVID-19. Across the whole study: Stimulation of cells relied on overlapping spike peptides derived from SARS-CoV-2, HCoV-NL63, HCoV-OC43 and HCoV-229E.

To note about this clonotype: Its antigen is still unknown.

The time point: late sampling 161 to 241 days after vaccination in three convalescent patients. Documented treatment: 10-day PBMC culture with coronavirus spike peptide pools or control peptides (ViraFEST assay). Positive PCR results dated from March to December 2020, before the US Alpha, Beta and Delta variants. Researchers used the Oncomine TCR Beta short-read assay to sequence DNA from cultured CD4+ T cells. It was from cultured CD4+ T cells that genomic DNA was extracted. TCRdb passed the PCR reads through MiXCR, listing each CDR3 protein once. The sample lists around 15,000 distinct CDR3 sequences, about 45% occurring once. The germline gives CDR1 SNHLY, CDR2 FYNNEI. V was cut by 11 bases and J by 3 bases, with 7 bases left in between. The CDR3 is 10 amino acids.

The receptor was isolated from a human donor who had recovered from COVID-19. Source: CD4+ T cells from blood, cultured in vitro, taken about 7 months after SARS-CoV-2 vaccination. The chain has TRBV2 and TRBJ1-1; the D is unclear. This CDR3 reads CAGAYTEAFF. The CDR3 DNA reads as TGTGCCGGAGCGTACACTGAAGCTTTCTTT.